The table lists the clone carrying this T cell receptor (beta chain) with many counts. Its target is unknown. Hyperthyroidism had been newly diagnosed in patients aged 18 to 65, and its duration was under 2 months. Each 10 ml fresh peripheral blood draw supplied the PBMCs. This specimen comes from a study of T cells in Graves' hyperthyroidism and ophthalmopathy. General observations from the study: Peripheral blood also featured most of the thyroid clonotypes expanded above 0.001.

Amplification yielded TCR beta CDR3 regions, with RNA transcripts as the source. An initial round of RT-PCR targeting the TCR CDR3 relied on the HTBI primer set. A single record per CDR3 protein comes from TCRdb applying MiXCR to the multiplex PCR reads. The table lists approximately 430,000 distinct CDR3 sequences, 15% to 19% of them singletons, with over 12% in the top ten. Input material: blood. The TCR comes from a woman aged 18-30 years with Graves' hyperthyroidism.

Here the CDR3 DNA reads TGTGCCAGCAGCCGCCTCACTAGCGATTCCTACAATGAGCAGTTCTTC. It codes for CASSRLTSDSYNEQFF. The chain recombines TRBV12-3 or TRBV12-4 with TRBJ2-1, with 7 bases matching TRBD2. The CDR3 is 16 residues long. The V segment lost 6 bases and the J segment 1 base; nucleotides outside the gene matches: 9.